These 4 T cell receptor beta chains were all obtained from the same sample, sequenced in a study of beta chain features in type 1 diabetes. Expressed TCRB transcripts were sequenced after all isolated RNA was converted to cDNA. The protocol was immunoSEQ multiplex PCR, while the TCRdb copy is restricted to in-frame clones and leaves out a portion. The sample holds hundreds of thousands of clones, 15% seen once. The sample comprised naive CD4+ T cells from blood. The receptors originated from a man aged 18 to 29 in good health.

The chain recombines TRBV4-2 with TRBJ1-1, with D possibly matching TRBD1 (6 bases). Trimming left V 8 bases short and J 1 base short, with 8 bases between. The CDR3 has 12 amino acids. Germline loops: CDR1 LGHNA, CDR2 YNFKEQ. CDR3 bases: TGTGCCAGCCGCAGGGGGAACACTGAAGCTTTCTTT. Translating it yields CASRRGNTEAFF.

Worth noting for this clone: This sample also contains other DNA sequences that code for the same CDR3. This chain uses TRBV12-5 with TRBJ2-1; 10 bases fit TRBD2. The CDR3 has 17 residues. CDR1 is LGHNT, CDR2 FRNRAP, per germline. The junction had 2 bases not matched to a gene; V was cut back by 0 bases and J by 0 bases. The CDR3 nucleotides read TGTGCTAGTGGTTTGGTAATAGCGGGGGGCTCCTACAATGAGCAGTTCTTC. Translated: CASGLVIAGGSYNEQFF. The whole variable domain, remainder taken from reference TRBV12-5 and TRBJ2-1, is DARVTQTPRHKVTEMGQEVTMRCQPILGHNTVFWYRQTMMQGLELLAYFRNRAPLDDSGMPKDRFSAEMPDATLATLKIQPSEPRDSAVYFCASGLVIAGGSYNEQFFGPGTRLTVL.

The V gene is TRBV11-2, the J gene TRBJ1-2, with TRBD1 matching 7 bases. This CDR3 region has 15 residues. V shed 6 bases and J 4 bases; nucleotides not matched to a gene: 11. Germline V lookup: CDR1 SGHAT, CDR2 FQNNGV. CDR3 DNA sequence: TGTGCCAGCAGTCGACAGGGATTGGGTAGCTATGGCTACACCTTC. Residues: CASSRQGLGSYGYTF. Full variable domain (rest looked up from reference TRBV11-2 and TRBJ1-2): EAGVAQSPRYKIIEKRQSVAFWCNPISGHATLYWYQQILGQGPKLLIQFQNNGVVDDSQLPKDRFSAERLKGVDSTLKIQPAKLEDSAVYLCASSRQGLGSYGYTFGSGTRLTVV.

This clone occurred a few times. V is TRBV14 and J is TRBJ1-1, with D unresolved. Germline CDR1 reads SGHDN; CDR2 reads FVKESK. The CDR3 sequence is 12 residues long. The germline V and J ends were trimmed by 4 bases and 3 bases, with 6 bases remaining between them. The CDR3 region has the DNA TGTGCCAGCAGCCGGACCTACACTGAAGCTTTCTTT. This sequence encodes CASSRTYTEAFF.